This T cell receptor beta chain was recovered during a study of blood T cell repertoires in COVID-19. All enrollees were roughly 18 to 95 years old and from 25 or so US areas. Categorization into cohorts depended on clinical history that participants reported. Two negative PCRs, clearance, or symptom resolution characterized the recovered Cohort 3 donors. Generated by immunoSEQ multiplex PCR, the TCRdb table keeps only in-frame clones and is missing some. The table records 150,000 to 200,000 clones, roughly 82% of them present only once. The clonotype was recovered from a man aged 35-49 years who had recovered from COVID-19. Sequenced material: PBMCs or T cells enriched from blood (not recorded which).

The CDR3, as DNA: TGTGCCAGCAGTTCCCCCGGGACTAGCAGGAATGAGCAGTTCTTC. This codes for CASSSPGTSRNEQFF. The chain recombines TRBV6-2 or TRBV6-3 with TRBJ2-1; 9 bases map to TRBD2. CDR3 length equals 15 residues. Germline values: CDR1 MNHEY, CDR2 SVGEGT. V was pared by 4 bases and J by 7 bases, with 8 bases of the junction left unmatched.